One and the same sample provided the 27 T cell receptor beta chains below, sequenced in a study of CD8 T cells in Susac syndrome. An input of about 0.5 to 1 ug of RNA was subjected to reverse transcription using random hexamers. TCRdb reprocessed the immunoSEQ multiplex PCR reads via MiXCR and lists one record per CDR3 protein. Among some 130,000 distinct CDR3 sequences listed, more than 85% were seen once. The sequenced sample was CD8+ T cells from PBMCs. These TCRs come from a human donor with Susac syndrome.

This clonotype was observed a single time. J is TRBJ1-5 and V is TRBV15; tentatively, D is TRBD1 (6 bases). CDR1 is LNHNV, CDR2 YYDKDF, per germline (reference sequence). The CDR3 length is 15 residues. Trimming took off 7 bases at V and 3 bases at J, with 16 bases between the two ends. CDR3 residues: CATKARGHPNQPQHF. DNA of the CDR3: TGTGCCACCAAGGCCAGGGGCCACCCCAATCAGCCCCAGCATTTT.

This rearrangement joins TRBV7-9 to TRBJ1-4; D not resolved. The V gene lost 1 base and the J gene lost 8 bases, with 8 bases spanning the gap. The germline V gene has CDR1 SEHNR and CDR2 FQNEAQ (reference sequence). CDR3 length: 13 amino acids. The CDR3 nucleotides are TGTGCCAGCAGCTTAGTAGGTGGAGAAAAACTGTTTTTT. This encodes CASSLVGGEKLFF.

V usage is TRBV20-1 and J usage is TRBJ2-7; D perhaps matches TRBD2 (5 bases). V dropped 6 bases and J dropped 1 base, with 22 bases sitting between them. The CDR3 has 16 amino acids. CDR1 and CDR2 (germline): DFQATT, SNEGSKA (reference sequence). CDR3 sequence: CSAPPLSAASSYEQYF. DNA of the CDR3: TGCAGTGCCCCGCCGCTTAGCGCAGCATCTTCCTACGAGCAGTACTTC.

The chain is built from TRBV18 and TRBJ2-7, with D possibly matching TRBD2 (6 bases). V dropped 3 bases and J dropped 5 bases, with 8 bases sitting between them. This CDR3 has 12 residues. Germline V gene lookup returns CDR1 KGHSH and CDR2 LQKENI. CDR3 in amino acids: CASSPRDDEQYF. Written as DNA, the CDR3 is TGTGCCAGCTCACCGCGGGACGACGAGCAGTACTTC.

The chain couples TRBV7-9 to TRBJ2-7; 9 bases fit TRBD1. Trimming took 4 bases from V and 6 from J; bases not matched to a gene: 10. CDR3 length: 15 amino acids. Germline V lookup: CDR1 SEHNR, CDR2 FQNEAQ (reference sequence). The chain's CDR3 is CASSSLFRQGGEQYF. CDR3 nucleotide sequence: TGTGCCAGCAGCTCCTTATTTCGACAGGGGGGCGAGCAGTACTTC.

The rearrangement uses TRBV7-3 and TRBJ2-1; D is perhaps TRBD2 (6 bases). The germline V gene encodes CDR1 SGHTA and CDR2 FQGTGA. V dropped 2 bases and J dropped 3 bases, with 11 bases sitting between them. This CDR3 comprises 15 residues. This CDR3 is CASSLETGDYNEQFF. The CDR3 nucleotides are TGTGCCAGCAGCTTAGAGACGGGAGACTACAATGAGCAGTTCTTC. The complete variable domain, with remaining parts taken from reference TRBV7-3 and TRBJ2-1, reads GAGVSQTPSNKVTEKGKYVELRCDPISGHTALYWYRQSLGQGPEFLIYFQGTGAADDSGLPNDRFFAVRPEGSVSTLKIQRTERGDSAVYLCASSLETGDYNEQFFGPGTRLTVL.

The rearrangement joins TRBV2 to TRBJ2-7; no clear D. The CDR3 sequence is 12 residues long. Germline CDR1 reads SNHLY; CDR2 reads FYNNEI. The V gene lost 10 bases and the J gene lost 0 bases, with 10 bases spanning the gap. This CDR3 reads CAIVFSSYEQYF. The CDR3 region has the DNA TGTGCCATCGTCTTCAGCTCCTACGAGCAGTACTTC.

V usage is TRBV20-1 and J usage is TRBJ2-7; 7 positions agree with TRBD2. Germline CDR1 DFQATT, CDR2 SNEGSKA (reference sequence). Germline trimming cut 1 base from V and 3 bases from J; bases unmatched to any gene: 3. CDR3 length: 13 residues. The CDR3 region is CSARGTRDYEQYF. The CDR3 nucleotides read TGCAGTGCTAGAGGGACTAGAGACTACGAGCAGTACTTC.

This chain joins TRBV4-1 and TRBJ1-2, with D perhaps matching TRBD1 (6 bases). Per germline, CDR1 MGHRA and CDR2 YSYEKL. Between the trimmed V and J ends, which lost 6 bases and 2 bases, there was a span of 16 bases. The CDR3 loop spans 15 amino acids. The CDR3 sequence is CASREGQTGNYGYTF. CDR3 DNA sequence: TGCGCCAGCAGGGAAGGACAGACCGGGAACTATGGCTACACCTTC.

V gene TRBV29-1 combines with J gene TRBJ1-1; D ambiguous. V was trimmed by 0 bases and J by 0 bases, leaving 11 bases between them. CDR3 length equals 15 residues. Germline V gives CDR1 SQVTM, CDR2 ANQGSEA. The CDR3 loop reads CSVEEGLGLNTEAFF. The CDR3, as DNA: TGCAGCGTTGAAGAGGGCCTTGGGTTGAACACTGAAGCTTTCTTT.

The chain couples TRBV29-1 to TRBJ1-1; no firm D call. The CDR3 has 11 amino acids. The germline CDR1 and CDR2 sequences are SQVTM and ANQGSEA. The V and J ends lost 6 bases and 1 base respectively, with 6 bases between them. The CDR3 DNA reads TGCAGCGTCCCCAGGAACACTGAAGCTTTCTTT. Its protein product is CSVPRNTEAFF.

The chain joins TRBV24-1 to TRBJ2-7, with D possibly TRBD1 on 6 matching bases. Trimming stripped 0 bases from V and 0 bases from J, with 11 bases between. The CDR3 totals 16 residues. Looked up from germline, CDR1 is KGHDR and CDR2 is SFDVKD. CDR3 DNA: TGTGCCACCAGTGATTTGTCAGACAGGTACTCCTACGAGCAGTACTTC. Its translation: CATSDLSDRYSYEQYF.

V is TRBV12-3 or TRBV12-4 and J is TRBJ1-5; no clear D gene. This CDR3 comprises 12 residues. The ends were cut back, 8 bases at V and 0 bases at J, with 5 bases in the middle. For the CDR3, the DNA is TGTGCCAGCGGTCATAGCAATCAGCCCCAGCATTTT. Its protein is CASGHSNQPQHF.

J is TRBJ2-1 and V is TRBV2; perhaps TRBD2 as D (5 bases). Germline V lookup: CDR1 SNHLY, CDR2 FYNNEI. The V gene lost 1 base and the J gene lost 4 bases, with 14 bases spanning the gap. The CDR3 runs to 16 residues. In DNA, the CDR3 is TGTGCCAGCAGTGAAGAGGACTCCCTCCGATACAATGAGCAGTTCTTC. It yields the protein CASSEEDSLRYNEQFF. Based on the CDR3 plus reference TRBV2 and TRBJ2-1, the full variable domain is EPEVTQTPSHQVTQMGQEVILRCVPISNHLYFYWYRQILGQKVEFLVSFYNNEISEKSEIFDDQFSVERPDGSNFTLKIRSTKLEDSAMYFCASSEEDSLRYNEQFFGPGTRLTVL.

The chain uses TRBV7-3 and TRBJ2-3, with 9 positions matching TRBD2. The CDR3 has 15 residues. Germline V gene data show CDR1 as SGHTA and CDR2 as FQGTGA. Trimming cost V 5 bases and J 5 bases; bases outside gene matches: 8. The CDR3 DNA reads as TGTGCCAGCAGCCCCTCTAGCGGGATGGGAGATACGCAGTATTTT. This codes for CASSPSSGMGDTQYF.

CDR3 protein: CASRAGTGDTQYF. Written as DNA, the CDR3 is TGTGCCAGCAGGGCGGGGACAGGAGATACGCAGTATTTT. This chain connects TRBV4-2 to TRBJ2-3, with 8 bases lining up with TRBD1. The V gene end was trimmed by 6 bases and the J gene end by 5 bases; junction bases not matched to a gene: 4. This CDR3 region has 13 residues. The V gene's germline CDR1 is LGHNA and CDR2 YNFKEQ.

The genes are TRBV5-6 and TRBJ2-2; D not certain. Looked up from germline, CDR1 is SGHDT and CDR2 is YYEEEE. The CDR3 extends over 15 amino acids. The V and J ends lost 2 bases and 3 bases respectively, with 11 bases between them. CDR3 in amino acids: CASSFGAGDTGELFF. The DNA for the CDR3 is TGTGCCAGCAGCTTCGGAGCAGGAGACACCGGGGAGCTGTTTTTT.

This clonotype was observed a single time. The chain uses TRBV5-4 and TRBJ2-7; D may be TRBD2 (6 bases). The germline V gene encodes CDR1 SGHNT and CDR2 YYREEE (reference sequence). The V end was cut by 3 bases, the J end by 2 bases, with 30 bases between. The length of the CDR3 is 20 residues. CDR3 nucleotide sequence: TGTGCCAGCAGCTCCTCCTTCGGGGTGTCGGGAGTTTCGCGCCCCTACGAGCAGTACTTC. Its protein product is CASSSSFGVSGVSRPYEQYF.

CDR3 sequence reads: CASRITEGVTEAFF. Here the CDR3 DNA reads TGCGCCAGCAGAATTACAGAGGGGGTAACTGAAGCTTTCTTT. The chain has TRBV4-1 and TRBJ1-1; D perhaps matches TRBD1 (6 bases). This CDR3 has 14 amino acids. Germline CDR1 and CDR2: MGHRA and YSYEKL. V was trimmed by 6 bases and J by 5 bases, leaving 16 bases between them.

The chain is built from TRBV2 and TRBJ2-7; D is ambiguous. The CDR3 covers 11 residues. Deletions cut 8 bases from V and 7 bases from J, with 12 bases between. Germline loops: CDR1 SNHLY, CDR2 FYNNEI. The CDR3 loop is CASFSRNEQYF. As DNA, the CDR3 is TGTGCCAGCTTTAGTCGGAATGAGCAGTACTTC.

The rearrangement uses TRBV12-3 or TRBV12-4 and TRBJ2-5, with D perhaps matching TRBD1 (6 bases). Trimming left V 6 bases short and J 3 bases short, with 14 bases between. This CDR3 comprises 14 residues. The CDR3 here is CASSPTGPEETQYF. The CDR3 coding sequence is TGTGCCAGCAGCCCTACAGGGCCCGAAGAGACCCAGTACTTC.

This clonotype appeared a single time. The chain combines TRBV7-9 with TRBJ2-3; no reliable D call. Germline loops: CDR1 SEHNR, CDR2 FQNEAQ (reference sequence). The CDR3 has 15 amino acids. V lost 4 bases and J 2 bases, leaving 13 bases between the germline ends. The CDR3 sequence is CASSSSDGPTDTQYF. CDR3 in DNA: TGTGCCAGCAGCTCCTCCGACGGGCCCACAGATACGCAGTATTTT. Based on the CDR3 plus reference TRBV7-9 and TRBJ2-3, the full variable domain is DTGVSQNPRHKITKRGQNVTFRCDPISEHNRLYWYRQTLGQGPEFLTYFQNEAQLEKSRLLSDRFSAERPKGSFSTLEIQRTEQGDSAMYLCASSSSDGPTDTQYFGPGTRLTVL.

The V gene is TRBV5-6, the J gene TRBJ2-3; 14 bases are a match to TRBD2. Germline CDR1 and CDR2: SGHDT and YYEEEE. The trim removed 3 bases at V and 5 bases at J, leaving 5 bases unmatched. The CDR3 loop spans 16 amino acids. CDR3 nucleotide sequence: TGTGCCAGCAGCTCGGGACTAGCGGGAGTCTTAGATACGCAGTATTTT. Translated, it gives CASSSGLAGVLDTQYF.

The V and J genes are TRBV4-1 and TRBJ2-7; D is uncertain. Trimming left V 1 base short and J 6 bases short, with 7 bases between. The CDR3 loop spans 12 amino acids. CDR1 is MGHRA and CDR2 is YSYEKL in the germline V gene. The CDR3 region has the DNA TGCGCCAGCAGCCAAGTGACCAGCGAGCAGTACTTC. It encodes CASSQVTSEQYF.

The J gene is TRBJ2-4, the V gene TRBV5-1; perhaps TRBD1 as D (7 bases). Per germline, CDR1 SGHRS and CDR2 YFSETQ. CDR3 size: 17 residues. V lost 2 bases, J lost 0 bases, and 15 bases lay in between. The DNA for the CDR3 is TGCGCCAGCAGCTTAATGCCAGGGGGACTAGCCAAAAACATTCAGTACTTC. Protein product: CASSLMPGGLAKNIQYF.

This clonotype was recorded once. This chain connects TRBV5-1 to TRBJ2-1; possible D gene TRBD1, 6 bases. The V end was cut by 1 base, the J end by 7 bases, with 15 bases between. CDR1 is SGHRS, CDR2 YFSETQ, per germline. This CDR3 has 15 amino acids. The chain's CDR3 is CASSLLWTANNEQFF. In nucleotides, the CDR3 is TGCGCCAGCAGCTTGTTATGGACAGCCAATAATGAGCAGTTCTTC.

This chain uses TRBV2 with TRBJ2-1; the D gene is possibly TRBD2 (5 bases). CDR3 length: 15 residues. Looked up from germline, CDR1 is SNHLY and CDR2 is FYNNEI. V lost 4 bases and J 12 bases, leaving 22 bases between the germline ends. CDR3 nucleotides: TGTGCCAGCAGTGGTTGGGAGTCCCGTAGAGGTGGGCAGTTCTTC. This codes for CASSGWESRRGGQFF.